The 25 T cell receptor beta chains below were found in one sample sequenced in a study of radiotherapy plus CTLA-4 blockade in lung cancer. TCRdb keeps only in-frame clones here, not all; method: immunoSEQ multiplex PCR. Found here are some 41,000 clones, roughly 67% of them singletons; the top ten hold over 20%. The sample in question was peripheral blood, obtained from a patient treated with radiotherapy plus ipilimumab. These receptor sequences come from a human donor with non-small cell lung cancer who had a partial response to radiotherapy plus ipilimumab.

This chain joins TRBV6-1 and TRBJ2-3, with 7 bases identical to TRBD2. From germline, CDR1 is MNHNS and CDR2 SASEGT. V gave up 8 bases and J gave up 6 bases; unmatched junction bases: 5. The CDR3 extends over 12 amino acids. In nucleotides, the CDR3 is TGTGCCAGCGGATGGCGGGGGGATACGCAGTATTTT. The encoded protein is CASGWRGDTQYF.

The chain employs TRBV10-3 and TRBJ1-3, with D uncertain. The V end was cut by 5 bases, the J end by 0 bases, with 17 bases between. Germline assignment: CDR1 ENHRY and CDR2 SYGVKD. The CDR3 runs to 17 residues. In DNA form, the CDR3 reads TGTGCCATCAGTCCCACGTCGAGTGTACTCTCTGGAAACACCATATATTTT. It specifies CAISPTSSVLSGNTIYF.

This clone was observed a single time. This chain's CDR3 is CSVRPGEHYNEQFF. For the CDR3, the DNA is TGCAGCGTTCGTCCGGGAGAGCATTACAATGAGCAGTTCTTC. The chain recombines TRBV29-1 with TRBJ2-1; a weak D match, TRBD2 (6 bases). V was pared by 5 bases and J by 4 bases, with 15 bases between. The CDR3 consists of 14 residues. Germline lookup yields CDR1 SQVTM and CDR2 ANQGSEA.

This clone has only a few counts. The V call is TRBV6-5, the J call TRBJ2-1; 12 nucleotides agree with TRBD2. Germline V CDR1 and CDR2: MNHEY, SVGAGI. The CDR3 runs to 13 residues. The V and J ends lost 5 bases and 9 bases, in that order; junction bases with no gene match: 2. CDR3 residues: CASSRTSGAEQFF. The CDR3, as DNA: TGTGCCAGCAGTAGGACTAGCGGGGCTGAGCAGTTCTTC.

The gene calls are TRBV18 and TRBJ1-5, with D possibly TRBD1 on 5 matching bases. Germline loops: CDR1 KGHSH, CDR2 LQKENI. Trimming left V 1 base short and J 2 bases short, with 6 bases between. CDR3 length: 14 residues. CDR3: CASSPQGRNQPQHF. CDR3 in DNA: TGTGCCAGCTCACCACAGGGGCGCAATCAGCCCCAGCATTTT.

The chain combines TRBV6-1 with TRBJ1-2, with D perhaps TRBD1 (5 bases). CDR3 length equals 13 residues. Per the germline V gene, CDR1 is MNHNS and CDR2 is SASEGT. The V gene lost 5 bases and the J gene lost 8 bases, with 15 bases spanning the gap. The CDR3 DNA follows: TGTGCCAGCAGTCGAGAGGGACTATACGGCTACACCTTC. Amino acids: CASSREGLYGYTF.

The V call is TRBV6-6, the J call TRBJ1-5; D is perhaps TRBD1 (6 bases). The germline V gene has CDR1 MNHNY and CDR2 SVGAGI (reference sequence). With 7 bases removed from V and 1 base from J, the gap between germline ends came to 17 bases. The CDR3 is 16 amino acids. CDR3 coding DNA: TGTGCCAGCACCTCCCCTAGGGGGGGAAGCAATCAGCCCCAGCATTTT. It yields the protein CASTSPRGGSNQPQHF.

V usage is TRBV4-2 and J usage is TRBJ1-1, with D tentatively TRBD1 (5 bases). Germline loops: CDR1 LGHNA, CDR2 YNFKEQ. The V end was cut by 5 bases, the J end by 9 bases, with 13 bases between. This CDR3 contains 12 residues. The CDR3 spells CASSTGQRQAFF. The CDR3 DNA reads TGTGCCAGCAGCACCGGACAACGACAAGCTTTCTTT.

The V and J genes are TRBV7-2 and TRBJ2-7; 8 nucleotides match TRBD2. This CDR3 is built from 16 residues. J was trimmed by 0 bases and V by 1 base; bases with no gene match: 5. The V gene's germline CDR1 is SGHTA and CDR2 FQGNSA. The CDR3 loop is CASSLDTRGASYEQYF. In DNA, the CDR3 is TGTGCCAGCAGCTTAGACACGCGGGGGGCCTCCTACGAGCAGTACTTC.

This chain connects TRBV30 to TRBJ1-6; TRBD1 matches 7 bases. Germline CDR1 is GTSNPN and CDR2 is SVGIG (reference sequence). CDR3 length: 15 amino acids. The V segment lost 4 bases and the J segment 9 bases; nucleotides outside the gene matches: 12. The chain's CDR3 is CAWTPFGTVGSPLHF. The DNA for the CDR3 is TGTGCCTGGACCCCCTTCGGGACAGTGGGTTCACCCCTCCACTTT.

This clone was observed once. This rearrangement joins TRBV7-6 to TRBJ2-6; TRBD1 agrees at 8 bases. After removal of 0 bases from V and 0 bases from J, the junction contained 10 bases not matched to a gene. The CDR3 spans 20 residues. Per the germline V gene, CDR1 is SGHVS and CDR2 is FNYEAQ. CDR3 coding DNA: TGTGCCAGCAGCTTAGCGTGGCGGGACAGGACCCACTCTGGGGCCAACGTCCTGACTTTC. It translates to CASSLAWRDRTHSGANVLTF.

V gene TRBV4-2 combines with J gene TRBJ1-6; TRBD1 aligns across 7 bases. The CDR3 consists of 15 residues. Germline lookup yields CDR1 LGHNA and CDR2 YNFKEQ. Losses at the gene ends were 4 bases for V and 8 bases for J; bases not matched to a gene: 8. CDR3 sequence reads: CASSREGQGDSPLHF. The CDR3 DNA reads TGTGCCAGCAGCCGAGAAGGGCAGGGGGATTCACCCCTCCACTTT.

V usage is TRBV5-1 and J usage is TRBJ2-1; 7 nucleotides match TRBD2. Germline V gene sequence: CDR1 SGHRS, CDR2 YFSETQ. There are 16 residues in the CDR3. Germline trimming cut 3 bases from V and 5 bases from J; bases unmatched to any gene: 11. CDR3: CASSSDPAGANNEQFF. CDR3 nucleotides: TGCGCCAGCAGCTCCGACCCTGCGGGAGCTAACAATGAGCAGTTCTTC.

V gene TRBV29-1 combines with J gene TRBJ2-1, with D unresolved. CDR3 size: 11 residues. The V gene's germline CDR1 is SQVTM and CDR2 ANQGSEA. V dropped 0 bases and J dropped 9 bases, with 6 bases sitting between them. The CDR3 DNA reads TGCAGCGTTGAAGACACAGCTGAGCAGTTCTTC. Protein: CSVEDTAEQFF.

The chain couples TRBV5-1 to TRBJ1-4; a weak D match, TRBD1 (5 bases). Trimming removed 5 bases from V and 3 bases from J, with 20 bases in between. Germline V gives CDR1 SGHRS, CDR2 YFSETQ. This CDR3 has 17 amino acids. The CDR3 bases are TGCGCCAGCAGGAGAGGGGCGCCGGGGGGTCCTAATGAAAAACTGTTTTTT. Amino acids: CASRRGAPGGPNEKLFF.

The chain joins TRBV30 to TRBJ1-1; the match to TRBD1 covers 9 bases. Germline V gene lookup returns CDR1 GTSNPN and CDR2 SVGIG (reference sequence). Unmatched junction bases numbered 6, after V lost 1 base and J lost 6 bases. The CDR3 runs to 14 residues. The CDR3 sequence: CAWSGGQGRAEAFF. The CDR3 DNA follows: TGTGCCTGGAGTGGGGGACAGGGAAGGGCTGAAGCTTTCTTT.

The chain combines TRBV11-3 with TRBJ2-2; TRBD2 matches at 10 bases. The CDR3 totals 15 residues. The germline gives CDR1 SGHNT, CDR2 YENEEA. Trimming took 3 bases from V and 7 from J; bases not matched to a gene: 5. The CDR3 loop reads CASSFSGGSSGELFF. CDR3 nucleotide sequence: TGTGCCAGCAGCTTTAGCGGGGGGTCGAGCGGGGAGCTGTTTTTT.

This chain links TRBV25-1 with TRBJ2-7, with a tentative D call TRBD2 (5 bases). V was shortened by 6 bases and J by 3 bases, with 12 bases between the two germline ends. CDR1 is MGHDK and CDR2 is SYGVNS in the germline V gene. The CDR3 is 13 residues long. CDR3 sequence reads: CASSVPGSYEQYF. CDR3 in DNA: TGTGCCAGCAGCGTACCGGGGAGCTACGAGCAGTACTTC.

This clone has a handful of counts. The chain has TRBV2 and TRBJ2-1, with 7 bases matching TRBD1. CDR3 size: 14 residues. J lost 5 bases, V lost 4 bases, and 5 bases had no gene match. Germline V gene lookup returns CDR1 SNHLY and CDR2 FYNNEI. Here the CDR3 reads CASSVRTGDNEQFF. In DNA form, the CDR3 reads TGTGCCAGCAGTGTCCGAACAGGGGACAATGAGCAGTTCTTC.

This clone was seen a few times. The J gene is TRBJ2-1, the V gene TRBV6-5; 9 bases map to TRBD2. CDR1 MNHEY and CDR2 SVGAGI come from the germline V gene. Trimming at V came to 5 bases and at J to 3 bases, leaving 5 bases not matched to a gene. The CDR3 consists of 15 residues. CDR3 residues: CASSALAGRYNEQFF. CDR3 in DNA: TGTGCCAGCAGTGCGCTAGCGGGACGCTACAATGAGCAGTTCTTC.

J is TRBJ2-5 and V is TRBV7-8; 11 bases line up with TRBD2. V gave up 0 bases and J gave up 5 bases; unmatched junction bases: 5. CDR1 and CDR2 (germline): SGHVS, FQNEAQ. The CDR3 runs to 16 residues. This chain's CDR3 is CASSLASGGAGETQYF. The CDR3 DNA reads TGTGCCAGCAGCTTAGCTAGCGGGGGGGCCGGGGAGACCCAGTACTTC.

This clone occurred a few times. The chain couples TRBV7-6 to TRBJ1-5; maybe TRBD1 (5 bases). The germline gives CDR1 SGHVS, CDR2 FNYEAQ. The V and J ends lost 1 base and 5 bases respectively, with 6 bases between them. The CDR3 sequence is 13 residues long. CDR3 amino acids: CASSLETDQPQHF. CDR3 nucleotide sequence: TGTGCCAGCAGCTTAGAGACAGATCAGCCCCAGCATTTT.

The chain links TRBV7-9 to TRBJ1-2; D unclear. CDR1 is SEHNR, CDR2 FQNEAQ, per germline (reference sequence). The CDR3 is 14 amino acids. With 7 bases removed from V and 8 bases from J, the gap between germline ends came to 20 bases. CDR3 in DNA: TGTGCCAGCACCAAACCCCCTACGTCAGGAGGCTACACCTTC. Its translation is CASTKPPTSGGYTF.

The chain links TRBV29-1 to TRBJ1-4; 9 bases agree with TRBD1. Unmatched junction bases numbered 14, after V lost 7 bases and J lost 8 bases. The germline gives CDR1 SQVTM, CDR2 ANQGSEA. The CDR3 consists of 15 residues. CDR3 DNA sequence: TGCAGCGCGGGATCATGGACAGGGGAAAACGAAAAACTGTTTTTT. Translated, it gives CSAGSWTGENEKLFF.

DNA of the CDR3: TGTGCCAGCTCACCCGAGACAGGGTACTCCTACAATGAGCAGTTCTTC. Amino acids: CASSPETGYSYNEQFF. This chain joins TRBV18 and TRBJ2-1; TRBD1 matches at 7 bases. Germline V gives CDR1 KGHSH, CDR2 LQKENI. The J segment lost 0 bases and the V segment lost 3 bases, leaving 5 bases of the junction unmatched. The CDR3 consists of 16 residues.